The source of this TCR beta chain is a study of T cell repertoires in cytomegalovirus infection. Across the whole study: HLA-B-restricted CMV epitopes that are well studied were used alongside recently identified HLA-C-restricted ones.

With respect to this clonotype: Its target is unknown.

Looked up from germline, CDR1 is SEHNR and CDR2 is FQNEAQ (reference sequence). V lost 0 bases to trimming and J lost 3 bases, with 14 bases between them. The CDR3 contains 16 residues. TCRdb analysed the reads with MiXCR anew, one entry per CDR3 protein. Found here are hundreds of thousands of distinct CDR3 sequences, around a third of them singletons; the top ten hold roughly 18%. Study-wide points: The ex vivo response was dominated by HLA-C-restricted CMV-specific TCR beta clonotypes. CMV carriers having the relevant HLA were flagged by cumulative public TCR beta family frequency.

The TCR was taken from a human donor in good health (CMV status not recorded). Some clones in this sample may be carry-over from other donors' samples. Sequencing was performed on cultured PBMCs, taken from culture after CMV antigen stimulation. The chain has TRBV7-9 and TRBJ1-2; D call uncertain. CDR3 sequence (DNA): TGTGCCAGCAGCTTAGCTAGTAGGGCAGATCACTATGGCTACACCTTC. Its translation is CASSLASRADHYGYTF.